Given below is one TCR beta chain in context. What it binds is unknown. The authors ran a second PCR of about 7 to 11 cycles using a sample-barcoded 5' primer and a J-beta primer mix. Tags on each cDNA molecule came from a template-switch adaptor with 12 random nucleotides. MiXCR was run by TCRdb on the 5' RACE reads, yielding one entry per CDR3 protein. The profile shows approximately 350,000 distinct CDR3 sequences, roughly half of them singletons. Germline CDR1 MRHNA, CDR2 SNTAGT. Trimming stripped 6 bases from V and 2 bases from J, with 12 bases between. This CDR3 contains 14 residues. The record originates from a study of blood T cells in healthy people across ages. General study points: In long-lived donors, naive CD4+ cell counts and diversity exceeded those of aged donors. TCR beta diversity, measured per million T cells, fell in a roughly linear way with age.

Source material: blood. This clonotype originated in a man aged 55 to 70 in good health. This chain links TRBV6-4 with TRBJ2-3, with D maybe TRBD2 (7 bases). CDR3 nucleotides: TGTGCCAGCAGAGGGGGGGGGTCCACAGATACGCAGTATTTT. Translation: CASRGGGSTDTQYF.